These T cell receptor beta chains were read from a single sample in a study of control samples from healthy donors and cancer patients. Assay used: immunoSEQ multiplex PCR; TCRdb lists only in-frame clones, some missing. The table lists 150,000 to 200,000 clones, 90% to 95% of them singletons, with 1.5% in the top ten. Sequencing was carried out using blood. All receptors derive from a woman in her twenties or thirties in good health. Each CDR3 is given with its conserved first and last residue. A D gene is named only where the DNA matches it firmly. Expanded clones are given a class, and other clones once, few, many or no size at all.

clone_size	j_call	d_call	v_call	cdr3_aa	cdr3_nt
NA	TRBJ2-7	TRBD2	TRBV2	CASTQLAESYEQYF	TGTGCCAGCACACAACTAGCGGAGTCCTACGAGCAGTACTTC
NA	TRBJ1-5	TRBD1	TRBV7-8	CASSLGGQDNQPQHF	TGTGCCAGCAGCTTAGGGGGACAGGACAATCAGCCCCAGCATTTT
NA	TRBJ2-7	NA	TRBV4-1	CASSQAPGGPAYEQYF	TGCGCCAGCAGCCAAGCCCCCGGGGGGCCAGCCTACGAGCAGTACTTC
NA	TRBJ1-3	NA	TRBV6-6	CASSYSTTGNTIYF	TGTGCCAGCAGTTACTCGACGACTGGAAACACCATATATTTT
few	TRBJ1-4	NA	TRBV18	CASSPGATNEKLFF	TGTGCCAGCTCACCAGGGGCAACTAATGAAAAACTGTTTTTT
NA	TRBJ1-2	TRBD1	TRBV5-5	CASSGTGAYGYTF	TGTGCCAGCAGCGGTACAGGGGCCTATGGCTACACCTTC
NA	TRBJ1-5	NA	TRBV12-3/TRBV12-4	CASSGTRDQPQHF	TGTGCCAGCAGTGGGACGAGGGATCAGCCCCAGCATTTT
NA	TRBJ1-1	NA	TRBV11-3	CASSLGRTTEAFF	TGTGCCAGCAGCTTAGGGCGGACCACTGAAGCTTTCTTT
NA	TRBJ1-1	NA	TRBV12-3/TRBV12-4	CASSLGQNTEAFF	TGTGCCAGCAGTTTAGGACAGAACACTGAAGCTTTCTTT
once	TRBJ2-3	NA	TRBV7-3	CASSFLGDTQYF	TGTGCCAGCAGCTTCCTAGGGGATACGCAGTATTTT
NA	TRBJ1-3	NA	TRBV5-6	CASSLGGFGNTIYF	TGTGCCAGCAGCTTGGGTGGTTTTGGAAACACCATATATTTT
NA	TRBJ1-1	NA	TRBV5-1	CASSLGDRNTEAFF	TGCGCCAGCAGCTTGGGAGACAGGAACACTGAAGCTTTCTTT
once	TRBJ1-5	NA	TRBV19	CASSILSGSNQPQHF	TGTGCCAGTAGTATTCTGTCAGGTAGCAATCAGCCCCAGCATTTT
NA	TRBJ1-2	NA	TRBV6-5	CASSLNRNYGYTF	TGTGCCAGCAGCCTCAACCGTAACTATGGCTACACCTTC
NA	TRBJ1-2	NA	TRBV5-4	CASSLDSSNYGYTF	TGTGCCAGCAGCTTGGACAGCTCTAACTATGGCTACACCTTC
NA	TRBJ2-5	TRBD2	TRBV7-2	CASRIAGGRETQYF	TGTGCCAGCAGGATAGCGGGAGGGCGGGAGACCCAGTACTTC
NA	TRBJ2-1	NA	TRBV18	CASSPFVRDNEQFF	TGTGCCAGCTCACCATTTGTGCGGGACAATGAGCAGTTCTTC
NA	TRBJ1-6	TRBD1	TRBV7-6	CASSFRTGDNSPLHF	TGTGCCAGCAGCTTCCGGACAGGGGATAATTCACCCCTCCACTTT
NA	TRBJ2-7	TRBD1	TRBV10-1	CASSESTGGVEQYF	TGCGCCAGCAGTGAGTCGACAGGGGGAGTCGAGCAGTACTTC
NA	TRBJ1-2	NA	TRBV6-5	CASSSYFYGYTF	TGTGCCAGCAGTTCTTATTTCTATGGCTACACCTTC
NA	TRBJ2-3	TRBD2	TRBV11-2	CASSPGLAGGPYTQYF	TGTGCCAGCAGCCCGGGACTAGCGGGAGGGCCCTATACGCAGTATTTT
NA	TRBJ2-2	NA	TRBV15	CATSRDANTGELFF	TGTGCCACCAGCAGGGACGCGAACACCGGGGAGCTGTTTTTT
NA	TRBJ2-1	NA	TRBV10-3	CAIRDSYNEQFF	TGTGCCATCCGGGACTCCTACAATGAGCAGTTCTTC
NA	TRBJ1-4	NA	TRBV7-9	CASSFRATNEKLFF	TGTGCCAGCAGCTTCAGGGCAACTAATGAAAAACTGTTTTTT
NA	TRBJ1-3	TRBD1	TRBV18	CASSPRDRLSGNTIYF	TGTGCCAGCTCACCGCGGGACAGACTCTCTGGAAACACCATATATTTT
NA	TRBJ2-2	NA	TRBV6-2/TRBV6-3	CASSDAGVTGELFF	TGTGCCAGCAGTGACGCCGGGGTCACCGGGGAGCTGTTTTTT
NA	TRBJ1-5	NA	TRBV5-8	CASSLARTENQPQHF	TGTGCCAGCAGCTTGGCCCGGACAGAGAATCAGCCCCAGCATTTT
NA	TRBJ1-5	NA	TRBV30	CAWSVRGYQPQHF	TGTGCCTGGAGTGTCCGGGGGTATCAGCCCCAGCATTTT
NA	TRBJ2-1	TRBD2	TRBV28	CASSPGTSGSNEQFF	TGTGCCAGCAGCCCCGGGACTAGCGGGAGCAATGAGCAGTTCTTC
once	TRBJ1-5	NA	TRBV19	CASAQGNQPQHF	TGTGCCAGTGCACAGGGCAATCAGCCCCAGCATTTT
NA	TRBJ2-1	TRBD2	TRBV6-2/TRBV6-3	CASSYSTSGGSEQFF	TGTGCCAGCAGTTATTCGACTAGCGGGGGGAGTGAGCAGTTCTTC
once	TRBJ2-3	NA	TRBV5-6	CASSSQQGWTDTQYF	TGTGCCAGCAGCTCTCAACAGGGTTGGACAGATACGCAGTATTTT
NA	TRBJ2-7	TRBD2	TRBV25-1	CASSDIPGLAGVYEQYF	TGTGCCAGCAGTGATATACCCGGACTAGCGGGAGTCTACGAGCAGTACTTC
once	TRBJ2-1	TRBD2	TRBV11-2	CASSLALSSGGARNEQFF	TGTGCCAGCAGCTTAGCCTTATCTAGCGGGGGGGCCAGGAATGAGCAGTTCTTC
NA	TRBJ2-3	TRBD2	TRBV3-1/TRBV3-2	CASSQELAVNTDTQYF	TGTGCCAGCAGCCAAGAACTAGCGGTGAACACAGATACGCAGTATTTT
NA	TRBJ1-6	TRBD1	TRBV4-1	CASSQTSGTGASPLHF	TGCGCCAGCAGCCAGACGTCCGGGACAGGGGCATCACCCCTCCACTTT
NA	TRBJ2-5	TRBD2	TRBV24-1	CATSDPGLGETQYF	TGTGCCACCAGTGATCCGGGACTAGGGGAGACCCAGTACTTC
NA	TRBJ1-4	TRBD1	TRBV27	CASRRQGATNEKLFF	TGTGCCAGCAGACGACAGGGGGCAACTAATGAAAAACTGTTTTTT
NA	TRBJ1-5	NA	TRBV15	CATSRDRDINQPQHF	TGTGCCACCAGCAGAGACCGGGACATCAATCAGCCCCAGCATTTT
few	TRBJ2-1	TRBD2	TRBV11-2	CASSQALAGGFYNEQFF	TGTGCCAGCAGCCAGGCTCTAGCGGGGGGTTTCTACAATGAGCAGTTCTTC
NA	TRBJ2-7	NA	TRBV21-1	CASSRGLADSNLYEQYF	TGTGCCAGCAGCAGAGGACTAGCGGACTCTAACTTGTACGAGCAGTACTTC
NA	TRBJ2-7	TRBD2	TRBV12-5	CASGLVPGRPYEQYF	TGTGCTAGTGGTTTGGTACCCGGGAGGCCCTACGAGCAGTACTTC
NA	TRBJ1-1	TRBD1	TRBV18	CASSGGQGVTEAFF	TGTGCCAGCTCTGGGGGACAGGGGGTCACTGAAGCTTTCTTT
NA	TRBJ2-1	NA	TRBV6-2/TRBV6-3	CASSYADEQFF	TGTGCCAGCAGTTACGCGGACGAGCAGTTCTTC
once	TRBJ2-1	NA	TRBV9	CASSVAGGTYNEQFF	TGTGCCAGCAGCGTAGCCGGGGGTACCTACAATGAGCAGTTCTTC
NA	TRBJ1-2	NA	TRBV29-1	CSAETANYGYTF	TGCAGCGCCGAGACAGCTAACTATGGCTACACCTTC
NA	TRBJ1-1	NA	TRBV6-1	CASSEAGGSTEAFF	TGTGCCAGCAGTGAAGCGGGGGGGAGCACTGAAGCTTTCTTT
NA	TRBJ1-2	TRBD1	TRBV5-1	CASSPRDRAIPRGYTF	TGCGCCAGCAGCCCCCGGGACAGGGCCATCCCTCGTGGCTACACCTTC
NA	TRBJ2-7	NA	TRBV6-1	CASSEAEGASYEQYF	TGTGCCAGCAGTGAAGCGGAGGGGGCCTCCTACGAGCAGTACTTC
NA	TRBJ1-4	NA	TRBV6-2/TRBV6-3	CASSYRGRNEKLFF	TGTGCCAGCAGTTACCGGGGCCGAAATGAAAAACTGTTTTTT
once	TRBJ1-5	NA	TRBV12-3/TRBV12-4	CASSHVNQPQHF	TGTGCCAGCAGTCATGTCAATCAGCCCCAGCATTTT
NA	TRBJ1-4	NA	TRBV16	CASSQYRANEKLFF	TGTGCCAGCAGCCAATACAGGGCCAATGAAAAACTGTTTTTT
once	TRBJ1-5	NA	TRBV6-5	CASIGDTNQPQHF	TGTGCCAGCATCGGGGACACCAATCAGCCCCAGCATTTT